This TCR beta chain comes out of a study of blood T cells in healthy people across ages. Germline V gene data show CDR1 as LGHNA and CDR2 as YNFKEQ. CDR3 length: 15 residues. V lost 4 bases and J lost 12; bases outside the gene matches: 13. This clonotype was detected only once. Its antigen is unidentified. This may stem from a read error, because a much larger clone lies one nucleotide away. Whole-study results and caveats: Underestimates were what the diversity estimates from one million T cells were considered to be.

For the second PCR, which ran for roughly 6 to 12 cycles, a sample-barcoded 5' primer and a J-beta primer mix were used. TCRdb reprocessed the 5' RACE reads with MiXCR, giving one entry per CDR3 protein. The table shows under 2,000,000 distinct CDR3 sequences, with about 50% occurring only once. Sequencing was performed on blood. This rearrangement joins TRBV4-2 to TRBJ2-1; 9 bases are a match to TRBD2. The TCR originated in a woman between 40 and 55 years old in good health. DNA for the CDR3: TGTGCCAGCAGCCCATCTAGCGGGGCTGGATACGGGCAGTTCTTC. Translated, it gives CASSPSSGAGYGQFF.